Shown below are 8 T cell receptor beta chains from a single sample sequenced in a study of T cells in Graves' hyperthyroidism and ophthalmopathy. TCR beta CDR3 regions were amplified from RNA transcripts. The primer set for the first-round RT-PCR of the TCR CDR3 was HTBI. From the multiplex PCR reads, TCRdb called clonotypes with MiXCR, one entry per CDR3 protein. The sample carries hundreds of thousands of distinct CDR3 sequences, approximately 25% recorded once. Sample: blood. The receptors come from a young woman with Graves' ophthalmopathy.

The chain recombines TRBV27 with TRBJ2-7; D gene unclear. The CDR3 contains 13 residues. From germline, CDR1 is MNHEY and CDR2 SMNVEV (reference sequence). Trimming took off 2 bases at V and 2 bases at J, with 7 bases between the two ends. The CDR3 here is CASSLQPAYEQYF. CDR3 DNA: TGTGCCAGCAGTTTACAACCCGCCTACGAGCAGTACTTC.

This rearrangement joins TRBV20-1 to TRBJ2-7; tentatively, D is TRBD1 or TRBD2 (5 bases each). The CDR3 covers 14 residues. CDR1 DFQATT and CDR2 SNEGSKA come from the germline V gene (reference sequence). Trimming took 5 bases from V and 1 from J, leaving 15 bases between them. In nucleotides, the CDR3 is TGCAGTGCTGTCCCTGCCAGGGAGTCCTACGAGCAGTACTTC. Its translation: CSAVPARESYEQYF.

The chain uses TRBV3-1 and TRBJ1-1; D uncertain. Trimming removed 4 bases from V and 3 bases from J, with 15 bases in between. The length of the CDR3 is 15 residues. Germline V gene data show CDR1 as LGHDT and CDR2 as YNNKEL (reference sequence). The CDR3 DNA reads TGTGCCAGCAGCCGGTGGGGTACCACGGACACTGAAGCTTTCTTT. It yields the protein CASSRWGTTDTEAFF.

The chain links TRBV10-3 to TRBJ2-7; no clear D. CDR1 ENHRY and CDR2 SYGVKD come from the germline V gene. V dropped 6 bases and J dropped 6 bases, with 9 bases sitting between them. CDR3 length: 11 residues. The CDR3 sequence: CAISSEVEQYF. The CDR3 bases are TGTGCCATCAGCTCCGAGGTCGAGCAGTACTTC.

This clonotype was counted between two and nine times. The gene calls are TRBV7-2 and TRBJ2-2, with 8 bases identical to TRBD2. CDR3 length: 15 residues. From germline, CDR1 is SGHTA and CDR2 FQGNSA. Losses at the gene ends were 1 base for V and 6 bases for J; bases not matched to a gene: 4. The CDR3: CASSLVIGGAGELFF. CDR3 coding DNA: TGTGCCAGCAGCTTAGTGATCGGGGGGGCCGGGGAGCTGTTTTTT.

This clonotype has just a few counts. The chain has TRBV28 and TRBJ2-7; 9 nucleotides match TRBD2. Trimming took 3 bases from V and 3 from J; bases not matched to a gene: 9. The CDR3 spans 16 residues. In germline, CDR1 is MDHEN, CDR2 SYDVKM. The CDR3 here is CASSFSRLAENYEQYF. CDR3 nucleotides: TGTGCCAGCAGTTTTTCGCGACTAGCGGAGAACTACGAGCAGTACTTC. Full variable domain (outside the CDR3, taken from reference TRBV28 and TRBJ2-7): DVKVTQSSRYLVKRTGEKVFLECVQDMDHENMFWYRQDPGLGLRLIYFSYDVKMKEKGDIPEGYSVSREKKERFSLILESASTNQTSMYLCASSFSRLAENYEQYFGPGTRLTVT.

The table lists this clonotype with many counts. The rearrangement links TRBV6-1 to TRBJ1-1, with no clear D. Germline V gene data show CDR1 as MNHNS and CDR2 as SASEGT. Trimming took off 1 base at V and 7 bases at J, with 4 bases between the two ends. The CDR3 extends over 11 amino acids. The CDR3 region has the DNA TGTGCCAGCAGTGAAGTCGATGAAGCTTTCTTT. Translated: CASSEVDEAFF.

At least ten counts were recorded for this clonotype. This sequence joins TRBV29-1 and TRBJ2-6, with TRBD1 matching over 8 bases. The V and J ends lost 3 bases and 2 bases, in that order; junction bases with no gene match: 3. The CDR3 has 15 amino acids. Looked up from germline, CDR1 is SQVTM and CDR2 is ANQGSEA. Here the CDR3 reads CSVDETGAGANVLTF. The CDR3 DNA reads TGCAGCGTTGATGAGACAGGGGCTGGGGCCAACGTCCTGACTTTC.